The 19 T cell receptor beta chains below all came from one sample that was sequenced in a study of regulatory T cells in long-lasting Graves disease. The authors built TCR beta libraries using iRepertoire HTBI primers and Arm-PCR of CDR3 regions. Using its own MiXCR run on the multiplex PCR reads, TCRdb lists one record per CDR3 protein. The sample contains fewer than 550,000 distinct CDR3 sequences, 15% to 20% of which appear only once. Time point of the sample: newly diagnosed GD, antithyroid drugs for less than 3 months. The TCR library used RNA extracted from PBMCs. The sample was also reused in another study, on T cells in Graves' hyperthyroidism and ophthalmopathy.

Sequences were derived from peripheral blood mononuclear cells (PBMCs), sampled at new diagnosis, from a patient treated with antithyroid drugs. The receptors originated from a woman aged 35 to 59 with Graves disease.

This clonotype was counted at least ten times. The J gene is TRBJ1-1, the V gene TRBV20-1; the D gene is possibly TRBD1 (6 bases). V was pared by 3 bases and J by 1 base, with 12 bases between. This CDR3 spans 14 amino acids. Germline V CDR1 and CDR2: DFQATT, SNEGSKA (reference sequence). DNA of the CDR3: TGCAGTGCTAGGTTGGGACACCCGAACACTGAAGCTTTCTTT. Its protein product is CSARLGHPNTEAFF.

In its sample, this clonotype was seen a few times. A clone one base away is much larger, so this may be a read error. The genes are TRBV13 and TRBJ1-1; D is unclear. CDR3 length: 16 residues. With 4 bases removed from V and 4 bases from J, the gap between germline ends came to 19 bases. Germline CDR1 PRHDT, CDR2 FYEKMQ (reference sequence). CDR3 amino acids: CASSSDRGPLSTEAFF. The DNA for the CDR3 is TGTGCCAGCAGCTCCGATAGAGGCCCGCTGAGCACTGAAGCTTTCTTT.

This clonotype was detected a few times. In DNA, the CDR3 is TGTGCCAGCAGTTTATTTATGGGGACAGATACGCAGTATTTT. Encoded protein: CASSLFMGTDTQYF. This sequence joins TRBV27 and TRBJ2-3; D uncertain. Trimming left V 1 base short and J 3 bases short, with 8 bases between. Per the germline V gene, CDR1 is MNHEY and CDR2 is SMNVEV (reference sequence). The CDR3 covers 14 residues.

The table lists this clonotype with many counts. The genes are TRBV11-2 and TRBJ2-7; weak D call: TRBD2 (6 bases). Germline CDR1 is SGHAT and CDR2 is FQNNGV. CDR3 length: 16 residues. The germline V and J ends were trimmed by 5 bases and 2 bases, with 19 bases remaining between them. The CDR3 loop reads CASSPIRDSKTYEQYF. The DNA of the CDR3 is TGTGCCAGCAGCCCGATTCGGGACTCGAAGACCTACGAGCAGTACTTC.

CDR3 in amino acids: CASSHQWGRATGELFF. CDR3 nucleotide sequence: TGTGCCAGTAGTCACCAGTGGGGCCGGGCCACCGGGGAGCTGTTTTTT. The chain has TRBV19 and TRBJ2-2, with D perhaps matching TRBD1 (5 bases). Trimming took 5 bases from V and 4 from J, leaving 17 bases between them. CDR1 is LNHDA, CDR2 SQIVND, per germline (reference sequence). This CDR3 spans 16 amino acids.

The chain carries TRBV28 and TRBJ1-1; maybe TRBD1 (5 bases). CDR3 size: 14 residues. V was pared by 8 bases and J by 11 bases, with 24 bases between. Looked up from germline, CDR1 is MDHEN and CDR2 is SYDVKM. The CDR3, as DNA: TGTGCCAGCGGTCCCTACCGCTCGGGGGGGTTGGCTTTCTTT. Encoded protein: CASGPYRSGGLAFF.

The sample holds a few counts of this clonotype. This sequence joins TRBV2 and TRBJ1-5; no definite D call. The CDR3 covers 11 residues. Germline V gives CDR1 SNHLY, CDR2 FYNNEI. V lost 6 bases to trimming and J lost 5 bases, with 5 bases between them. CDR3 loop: CASSRDQPQHF. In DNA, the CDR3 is TGTGCCAGCAGCAGAGATCAGCCCCAGCATTTT.

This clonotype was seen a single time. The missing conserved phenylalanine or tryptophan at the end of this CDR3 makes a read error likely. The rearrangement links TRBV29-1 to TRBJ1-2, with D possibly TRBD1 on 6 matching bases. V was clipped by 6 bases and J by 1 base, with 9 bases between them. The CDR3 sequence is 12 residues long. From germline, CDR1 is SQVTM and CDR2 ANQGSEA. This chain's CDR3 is CSVWDNNYGYTL. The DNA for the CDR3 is TGCAGCGTGTGGGACAATAACTATGGCTACACCCTC.

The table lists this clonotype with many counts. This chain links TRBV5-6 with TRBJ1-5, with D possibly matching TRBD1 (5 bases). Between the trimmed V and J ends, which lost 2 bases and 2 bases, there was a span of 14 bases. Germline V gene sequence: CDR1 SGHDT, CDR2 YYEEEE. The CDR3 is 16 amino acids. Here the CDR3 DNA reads TGTGCCAGCAGCTTAGGGGCAGGGATTGGCAATCAGCCCCAGCATTTT. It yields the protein CASSLGAGIGNQPQHF. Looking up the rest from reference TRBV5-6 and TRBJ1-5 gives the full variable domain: DAGVTQSPTHLIKTRGQQVTLRCSPKSGHDTVSWYQQALGQGPQFIFQYYEEEERQRGNFPDRFSGHQFPNYSSELNVNALLLGDSALYLCASSLGAGIGNQPQHFGDGTRLSIL.

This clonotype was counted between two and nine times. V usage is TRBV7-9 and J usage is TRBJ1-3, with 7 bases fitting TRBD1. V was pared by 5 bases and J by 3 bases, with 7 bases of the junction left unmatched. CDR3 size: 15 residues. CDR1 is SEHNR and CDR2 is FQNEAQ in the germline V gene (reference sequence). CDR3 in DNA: TGTGCCAGCAGCCGTAACGACAGGGATGGAAACACCATATATTTT. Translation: CASSRNDRDGNTIYF.

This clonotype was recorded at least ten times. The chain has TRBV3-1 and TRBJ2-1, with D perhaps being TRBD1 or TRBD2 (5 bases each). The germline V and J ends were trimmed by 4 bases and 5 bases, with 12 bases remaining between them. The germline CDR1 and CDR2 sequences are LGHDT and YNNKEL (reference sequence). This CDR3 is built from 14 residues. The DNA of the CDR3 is TGTGCCAGCAGCCGTCACGGGGCCGACAATGAGCAGTTCTTC. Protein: CASSRHGADNEQFF.

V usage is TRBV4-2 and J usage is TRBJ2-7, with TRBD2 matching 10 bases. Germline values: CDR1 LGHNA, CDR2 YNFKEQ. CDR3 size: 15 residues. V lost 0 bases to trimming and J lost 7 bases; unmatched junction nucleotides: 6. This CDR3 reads CASSQEGSGGFEQYF. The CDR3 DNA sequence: TGTGCCAGCAGCCAAGAAGGTAGCGGGGGGTTTGAGCAGTACTTC.

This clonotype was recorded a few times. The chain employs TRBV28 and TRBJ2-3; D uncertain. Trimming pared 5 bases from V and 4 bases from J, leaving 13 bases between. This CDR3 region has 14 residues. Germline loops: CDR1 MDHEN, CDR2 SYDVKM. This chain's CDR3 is CASSTPAEADTQYF. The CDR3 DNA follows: TGTGCCAGCAGTACCCCCGCCGAGGCAGATACGCAGTATTTT.

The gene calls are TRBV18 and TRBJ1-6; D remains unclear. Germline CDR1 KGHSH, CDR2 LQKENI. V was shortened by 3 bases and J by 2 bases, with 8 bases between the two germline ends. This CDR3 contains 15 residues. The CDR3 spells CASSPARTYNSPLHF. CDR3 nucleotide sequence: TGTGCCAGCTCACCTGCGAGAACCTATAATTCACCCCTCCACTTT.

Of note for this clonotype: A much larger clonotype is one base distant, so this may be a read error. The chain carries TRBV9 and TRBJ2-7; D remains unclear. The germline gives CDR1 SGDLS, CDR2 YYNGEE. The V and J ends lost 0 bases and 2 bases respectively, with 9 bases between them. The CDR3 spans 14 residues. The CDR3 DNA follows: TGTGCCAGCAGCGTAGCAGACGGACCCTACGAGCAGTACTTC. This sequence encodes CASSVADGPYEQYF. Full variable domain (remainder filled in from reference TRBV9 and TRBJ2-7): DSGVTQTPKHLITATGQRVTLRCSPRSGDLSVYWYQQSLDQGLQFLIQYYNGEERAKGNILERFSAQQFPDLHSELNLSSLELGDSALYFCASSVADGPYEQYFGPGTRLTVT.

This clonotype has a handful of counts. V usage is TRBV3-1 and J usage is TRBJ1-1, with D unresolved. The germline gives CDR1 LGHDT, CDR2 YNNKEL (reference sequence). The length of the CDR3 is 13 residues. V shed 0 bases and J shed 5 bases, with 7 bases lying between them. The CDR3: CASSQDTQTEAFF. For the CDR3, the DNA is TGTGCCAGCAGCCAAGACACACAGACTGAAGCTTTCTTT.

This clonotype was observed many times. The CDR3 DNA reads TGTGCCAGCAGTTTCAACCGGGTACAGGGATATACTGAAGCTTTCTTT. As protein: CASSFNRVQGYTEAFF. The chain carries TRBV27 and TRBJ1-1; perhaps TRBD1 as D (6 bases). The CDR3 totals 16 residues. V lost 3 bases to trimming and J lost 5 bases, with 19 bases between them. Germline V gives CDR1 MNHEY, CDR2 SMNVEV (reference sequence).

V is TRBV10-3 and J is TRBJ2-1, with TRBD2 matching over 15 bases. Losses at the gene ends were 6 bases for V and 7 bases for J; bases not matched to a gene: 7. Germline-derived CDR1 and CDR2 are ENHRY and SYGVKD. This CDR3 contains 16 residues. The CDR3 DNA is TGTGCCATCAGCGGGAGGGGGACTAGCGGGGGGAATGAGCAGTTCTTC. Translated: CAISGRGTSGGNEQFF.

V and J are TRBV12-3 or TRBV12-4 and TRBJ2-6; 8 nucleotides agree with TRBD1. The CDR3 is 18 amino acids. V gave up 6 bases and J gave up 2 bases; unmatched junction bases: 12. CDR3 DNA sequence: TGTGCCAGCAGGCCCAGGGGGACAGGATTCACTGGGGCCAACGTCCTGACTTTC. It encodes CASRPRGTGFTGANVLTF.